This T cell receptor beta chain originates from a study of blood T cell repertoires in COVID-19. Study-wide context: Samples taken during acute and convalescent COVID-19 were collected in the United States, Italy and Spain. T cells, B-cell-depleted T cells, or PBMCs provided the cDNA or gDNA that served as material.

This CDR3 spans 13 amino acids. V lost 7 bases, J lost 1 base, and 8 bases lay in between. Libraries were prepared by immunoSEQ multiplex PCR; TCRdb keeps only in-frame clonotypes and omits some of them. The repertoire holds fewer than 500,000 clones, about 90% seen once, with 0.65% to 1% in the top ten. This TCR came from a man between 18 and 35 years old with COVID-19, enrolled during active disease. This chain uses TRBV12-3 or TRBV12-4 with TRBJ2-1; D unresolved. The source material was peripheral blood. CDR3 nucleotides: TGTGCCAGCATGTTGAGATCCTACAATGAGCAGTTCTTC. Translation gives CASMLRSYNEQFF.